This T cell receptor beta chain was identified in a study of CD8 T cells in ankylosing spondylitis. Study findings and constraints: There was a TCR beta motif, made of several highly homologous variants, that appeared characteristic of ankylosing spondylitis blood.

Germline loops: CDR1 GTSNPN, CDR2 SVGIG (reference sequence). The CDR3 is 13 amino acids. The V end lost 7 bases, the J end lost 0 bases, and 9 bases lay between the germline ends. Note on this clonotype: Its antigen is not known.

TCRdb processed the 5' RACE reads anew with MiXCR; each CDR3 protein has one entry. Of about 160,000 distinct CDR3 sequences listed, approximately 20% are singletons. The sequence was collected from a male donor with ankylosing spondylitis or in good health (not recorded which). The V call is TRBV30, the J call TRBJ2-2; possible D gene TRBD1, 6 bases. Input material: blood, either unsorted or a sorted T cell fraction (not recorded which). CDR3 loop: CASGTPNTGELFF. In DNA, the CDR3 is TGTGCCTCGGGGACACCGAACACCGGGGAGCTGTTTTTT.